Listed below are T cell receptor beta chains from one sample, sequenced in a study of cytomegalovirus exposure and HLA in healthy donors. Assay: immunoSEQ multiplex PCR; the TCRdb copy retains only in-frame clones and omits some. The repertoire holds over 150,000 clones, 85% to 90% seen once, with over 2% in the top ten. The sample taken for sequencing was PBMCs. Receptor source: a human donor in good health. CDR3s leave out the opening cysteine and the closing phenylalanine or tryptophan. D genes are given only for firm matches.

TRBV19 NA ASSIEWSTGYT
TRBV7-9 TRBD1 ASSSGTGVYYGYT
TRBV18 NA ASSLVKGANEQF
TRBV29-1 NA SVEGRGYEQY
TRBV9 TRBD2 ASSVKKWAGVNTGELF
TRBV19 NA ASSIGGTYNEQF
TRBV6-6 TRBD1 ASSYPGQPTEQF
TRBV16 TRBD1 ASRSTGLFHPIY
TRBV14 NA ASSQTGSAHLF
TRBV27 TRBD1 ASSLTGLFAEAF
TRBV30 NA AWSRGAGDYGYT
TRBV28 TRBD2 ASRGELREVREQY
TRBV18 TRBD1 ASSPQQGNQPQH
TRBV6-1 NA ASRAGAGVNTEAF
TRBV7-8 TRBD1 ASSRQGLTNYGYT
TRBV9 NA ASSPQGGAYEQY
TRBV27 NA ASSPGTVNGYT
TRBV11-2 TRBD1 ASSYQGALYEQY
TRBV7-7 NA ASSLADQPQH
TRBV9 NA ASSGTGPHT
TRBV28 NA ASSNRYSHGYT
TRBV7-6 TRBD1 ASSPDRVSYGYT
TRBV6-6 NA ASSYRKTASDSPLH
TRBV9 TRBD2 ASSVTLAGVDTQY
TRBV2 TRBD1 ASSEASTGIAF
TRBV28 TRBD1 ASHRQGNRYT
TRBV28 TRBD2 ASRKLRLAGDYEQY
TRBV18 NA ASSPRPLGTGELF
TRBV9 TRBD1 ASSPGRGFNGYT
TRBV7-9 TRBD1 ASSPRQGGTEAF
TRBV28 TRBD1 ASLSGQGPNQPQH
TRBV10-3 TRBD1 AISESGQTNSPLH
TRBV4-3 NA ASSQEATGELF
TRBV9 NA ASTLDGGDGYT
TRBV28 NA ASSRDNYGYT
TRBV25-1 NA ASSELEAIGTEAF
TRBV5-1 TRBD2 ASSPGLAGLGEQY
TRBV11-2 NA ASSEDSNTEAF
TRBV28 NA ASSPYRGNQPQH
TRBV5-1 NA ASSFGQWATNEKLF
TRBV27 TRBD2 ASSSAGGPHNEQF
TRBV14 TRBD1 ASSQAGTVNYGYT
TRBV27 TRBD2 ASTRVAGAYNEQF
TRBV6-1 TRBD1 ASRGGQVSSYEQY
TRBV18 TRBD1 ASSLHSPTGGSTDTQY
TRBV27 NA ASSLLGQLRNQPQH
TRBV4-2 NA ASSPVGVSYNEQF
TRBV5-1 NA ASSSRGSSDTQY
TRBV6-1 NA ASVDNLHLHT
TRBV5-6 TRBD1 ASSLAGTGEFYGYT
TRBV7-3 TRBD2 ASSLFPGRGNEQF
TRBV18 TRBD1 ASSPFGGQGDHEQY